Presented here are 2 T cell receptor beta chains from one specimen sequenced in a study of identical twins. TCRdb ran MiXCR on the 5' RACE reads and lists one entry per CDR3 protein. The sample contains about 660,000 distinct CDR3 sequences, around 8.3% of which appear only once. These data were also reused for a study on yellow fever vaccine responses in identical twins.

Sequencing input: PBMCs. All receptors come from a woman aged 18-29 years in good health.

This clonotype was observed many times. V usage is TRBV5-1 and J usage is TRBJ2-5; the D gene is possibly TRBD2 (5 bases). CDR3 length: 15 residues. Germline CDR1 is SGHRS and CDR2 is YFSETQ. Trimming left V 5 bases short and J 0 bases short, with 14 bases between. This CDR3 is CASRGFAGHQETQYF. The DNA of the CDR3 is TGCGCCAGCAGAGGCTTCGCGGGCCACCAAGAGACCCAGTACTTC.

The rearrangement links TRBV29-1 to TRBJ2-5, with D tentatively TRBD2 (6 bases). Germline CDR1 SQVTM, CDR2 ANQGSEA. Trimming took off 4 bases at V and 5 bases at J, with 29 bases between the two ends. The CDR3 totals 18 residues. The CDR3: CSVGLMRAQGKGLETQYF. The CDR3, as DNA: TGCAGCGTTGGTCTTATGCGTGCGCAGGGAAAGGGACTCGAGACCCAGTACTTC.